This T cell receptor beta chain was observed in a study of T cell responses to AZD1222 COVID-19 vaccine. This table comes from immunoSEQ multiplex PCR, and its TCRdb copy is limited to in-frame clones, with some not included. The data show around 99,000 clones, 87% seen once. As to this clone: Antigen unknown.

Overall study findings and caveats: Sampled repertoires all dated from after the peak T cell response. White British people made up most donors, females outnumbered males, and clonal diversity was possibly underestimated. Only six or seven AZD1222 recipients tested seropositive at baseline.

Second-dose groups at about 4 or about 12 weeks were pooled. Germline assignment: CDR1 MNHEY and CDR2 SVGEGT. The length of the CDR3 is 11 residues. V was clipped by 3 bases and J by 10 bases, with 9 bases between them. This material consisted of peripheral blood, taken 28 days after the second AZD1222 dose. This clonotype was sampled from an adult who received the AZD1222 COVID-19 vaccine. V usage is TRBV6-2 or TRBV6-3 and J usage is TRBJ1-2; D remains unclear. CDR3 sequence reads: CASSYYKDYTF. The DNA for the CDR3 is TGTGCCAGCAGTTATTACAAGGACTACACCTTC.